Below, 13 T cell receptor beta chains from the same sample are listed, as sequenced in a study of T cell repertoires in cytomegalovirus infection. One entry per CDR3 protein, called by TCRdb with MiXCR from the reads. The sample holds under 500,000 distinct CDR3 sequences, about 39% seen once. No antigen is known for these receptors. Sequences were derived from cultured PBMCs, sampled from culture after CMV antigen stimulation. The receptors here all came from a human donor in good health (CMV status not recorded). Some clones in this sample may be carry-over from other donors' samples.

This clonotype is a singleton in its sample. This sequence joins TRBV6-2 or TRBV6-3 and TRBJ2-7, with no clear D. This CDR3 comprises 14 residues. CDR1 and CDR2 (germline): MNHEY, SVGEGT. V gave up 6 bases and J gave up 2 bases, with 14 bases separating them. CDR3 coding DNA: TGTGCCAGCAGCCACGGGTCCCAGCCCTACGAGCAGTACTTC. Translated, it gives CASSHGSQPYEQYF.

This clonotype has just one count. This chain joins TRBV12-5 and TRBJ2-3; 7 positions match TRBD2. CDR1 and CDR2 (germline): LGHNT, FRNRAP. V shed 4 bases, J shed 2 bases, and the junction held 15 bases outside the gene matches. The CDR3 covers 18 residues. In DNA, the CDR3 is TGTGCTAGTGGTTCCCTACGGGGGAGGGCATCTTCCACAGATACGCAGTATTTT. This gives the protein CASGSLRGRASSTDTQYF.

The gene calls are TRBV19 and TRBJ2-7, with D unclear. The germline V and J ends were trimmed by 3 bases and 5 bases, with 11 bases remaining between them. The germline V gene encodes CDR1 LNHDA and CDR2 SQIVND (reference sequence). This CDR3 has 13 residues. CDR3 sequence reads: CASSINADNEQYF. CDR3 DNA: TGTGCCAGTAGTATCAACGCGGATAACGAGCAGTACTTC.

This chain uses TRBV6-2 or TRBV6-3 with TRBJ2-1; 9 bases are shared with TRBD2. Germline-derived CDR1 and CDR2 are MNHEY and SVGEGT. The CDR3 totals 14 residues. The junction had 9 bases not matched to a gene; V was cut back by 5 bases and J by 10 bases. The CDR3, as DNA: TGTGCCAGCAGTCCCTCGCTAGCGGGAAACGAGCAGTTCTTC. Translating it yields CASSPSLAGNEQFF.

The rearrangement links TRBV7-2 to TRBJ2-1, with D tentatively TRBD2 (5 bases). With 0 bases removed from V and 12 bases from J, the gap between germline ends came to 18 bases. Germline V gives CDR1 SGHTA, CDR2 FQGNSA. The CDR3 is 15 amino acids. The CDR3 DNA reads TGTGCCAGCAGCTTAGCGCTGGCTAGCCTCTTGGCGCAGTTCTTC. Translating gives CASSLALASLLAQFF.

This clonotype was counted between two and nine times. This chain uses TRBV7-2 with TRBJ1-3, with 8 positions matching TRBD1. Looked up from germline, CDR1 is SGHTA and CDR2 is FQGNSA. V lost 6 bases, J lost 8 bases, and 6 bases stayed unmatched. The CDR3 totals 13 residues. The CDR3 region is CASSRDRSDTIYF. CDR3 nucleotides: TGTGCCAGCAGTCGGGACAGGTCGGACACCATATATTTT. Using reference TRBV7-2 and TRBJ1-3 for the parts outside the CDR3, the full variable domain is GAGVSQSPSNKVTEKGKDVELRCDPISGHTALYWYRQSLGQGLEFLIYFQGNSAPDKSGLPSDRFSAERTGGSVSTLTIQRTQQEDSAVYLCASSRDRSDTIYFGEGSWLTVV.

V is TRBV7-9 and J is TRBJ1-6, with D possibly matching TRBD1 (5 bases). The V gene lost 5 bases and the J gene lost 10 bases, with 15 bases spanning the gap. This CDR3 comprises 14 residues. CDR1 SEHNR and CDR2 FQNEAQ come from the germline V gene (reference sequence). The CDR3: CASSQGREGSPLHF. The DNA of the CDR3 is TGTGCCAGCAGCCAGGGAAGGGAAGGATCACCCCTCCACTTT.

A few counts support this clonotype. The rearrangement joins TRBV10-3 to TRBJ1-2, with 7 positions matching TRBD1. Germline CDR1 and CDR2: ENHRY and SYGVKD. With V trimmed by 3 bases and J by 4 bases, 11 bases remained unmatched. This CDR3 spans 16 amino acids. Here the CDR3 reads CAISDLGGTALYGYTF. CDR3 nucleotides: TGTGCCATCAGTGACTTAGGAGGGACAGCACTCTATGGCTACACCTTC.

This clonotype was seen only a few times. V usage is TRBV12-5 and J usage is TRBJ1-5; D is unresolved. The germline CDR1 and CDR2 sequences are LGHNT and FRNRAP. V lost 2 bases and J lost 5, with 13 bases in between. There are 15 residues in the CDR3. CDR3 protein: CASGLNEESDQPQHF. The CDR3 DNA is TGTGCTAGTGGTTTGAACGAGGAGTCGGATCAGCCCCAGCATTTT.

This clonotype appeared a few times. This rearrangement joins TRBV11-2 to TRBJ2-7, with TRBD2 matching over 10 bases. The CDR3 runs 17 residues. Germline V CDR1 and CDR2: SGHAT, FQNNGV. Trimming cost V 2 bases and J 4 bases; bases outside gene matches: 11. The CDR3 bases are TGTGCCAGCAGCTTAAGGCCCCTAGCGGGAGTATATTACGAGCAGTACTTC. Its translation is CASSLRPLAGVYYEQYF.

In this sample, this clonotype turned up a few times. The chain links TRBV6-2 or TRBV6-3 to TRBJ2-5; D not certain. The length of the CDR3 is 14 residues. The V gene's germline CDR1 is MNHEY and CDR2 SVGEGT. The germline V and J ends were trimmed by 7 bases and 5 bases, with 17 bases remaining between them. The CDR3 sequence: CASNKRVGGETQYF. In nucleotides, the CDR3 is TGTGCCAGCAATAAGAGAGTGGGTGGGGAGACCCAGTACTTC.

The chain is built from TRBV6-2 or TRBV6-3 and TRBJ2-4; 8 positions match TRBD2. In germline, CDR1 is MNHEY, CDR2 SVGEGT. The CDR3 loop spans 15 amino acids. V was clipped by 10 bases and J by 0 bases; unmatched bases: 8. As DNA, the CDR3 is TGTGCCACCCGCCGGGGGGGACTAGCCAAAAACATTCAGTACTTC. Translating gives CATRRGGLAKNIQYF.

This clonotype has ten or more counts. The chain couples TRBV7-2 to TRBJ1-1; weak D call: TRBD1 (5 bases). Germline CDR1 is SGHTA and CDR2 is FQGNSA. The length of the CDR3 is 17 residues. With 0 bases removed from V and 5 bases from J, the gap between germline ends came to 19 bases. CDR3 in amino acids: CASSLALMGTGGTEAFF. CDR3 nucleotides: TGTGCCAGCAGCTTAGCGCTTATGGGTACGGGGGGGACTGAAGCTTTCTTT.